A single sample is the source of the 3 T cell receptor beta chains below, sequenced in a study of TIL therapy for anti-PD-1-resistant metastatic lung cancer. Sequencing used immunoSEQ v3. Generated by immunoSEQ multiplex PCR, the TCRdb table keeps only in-frame clones and is missing some. Altogether more than 55,000 clones are present, about 69% being singletons, with the ten largest covering roughly 7.2%. The time point is: pre-treatment sample, taken before nivolumab and TIL therapy. The sequencing used blood, collected at baseline. The receptors come from a person aged 25-85 years with non-small cell lung cancer.

The CDR3 coding sequence is TGCGCCACTAGAAGTCCGTCTAGCACAGATACGCAGTATTTT. This encodes CATRSPSSTDTQYF. The V and J genes are TRBV5-1 and TRBJ2-3; D not resolved. Germline V gene data show CDR1 as SGHRS and CDR2 as YFSETQ. The CDR3 sequence is 14 residues long. Trimming left V 9 bases short and J 0 bases short, with 14 bases between. Full variable domain (remainder filled in from reference TRBV5-1 and TRBJ2-3): KAGVTQTPRYLIKTRGQQVTLSCSPISGHRSVSWYQQTPGQGLQFLFEYFSETQRNKGNFPGRFSGRQFSNSRSEMNVSTLELGDSALYLCATRSPSSTDTQYFGPGTRLTVL.

This clone was picked up a small number of times. The CDR3 nucleotides are TGCAGCGTTGAAAGGGGTGGGGTAGAGACCCAGTACTTC. This gives the protein CSVERGGVETQYF. This chain links TRBV29-1 with TRBJ2-5; tentatively, D is TRBD1 (5 bases). This CDR3 has 13 residues. V was pared by 2 bases and J by 4 bases, with 11 bases between. Germline-derived CDR1 and CDR2 are SQVTM and ANQGSEA.

The V and J genes are TRBV5-1 and TRBJ2-3, with a weak D call TRBD1 (5 bases). Germline CDR1 is SGHRS and CDR2 is YFSETQ. Trimming took off 0 bases at V and 2 bases at J, with 7 bases between the two ends. CDR3 length: 14 amino acids. The CDR3 protein is CASSLDRITDTQYF. CDR3 DNA: TGCGCCAGCAGCTTGGACAGGATCACAGATACGCAGTATTTT. Based on the CDR3 plus reference TRBV5-1 and TRBJ2-3, the full variable domain is KAGVTQTPRYLIKTRGQQVTLSCSPISGHRSVSWYQQTPGQGLQFLFEYFSETQRNKGNFPGRFSGRQFSNSRSEMNVSTLELGDSALYLCASSLDRITDTQYFGPGTRLTVL.